This T cell receptor beta chain was profiled in a study of tumor-infiltrating lymphocytes in localized non-small cell lung cancer. Background on the study: Some samples were collected after neoadjuvant chemotherapy; smokers, never-smokers and several histologies were included. From each patient, both tumor and uninvolved lung, non-adjacent to tumor, were sampled. Study-wide points: Technical variation could not be separated from intratumor heterogeneity here.

Germline CDR1 is SGHTA and CDR2 is FQGNSA. The trim removed 5 bases at V and 4 bases at J, leaving 8 bases unmatched. This CDR3 has 15 amino acids. To note about this clone: Its specificity is not known.

Assay: immunoSEQ multiplex PCR; the TCRdb copy retains only in-frame clones and omits some. The table includes roughly 6,400 clones, about 71% detected once. The sequence came from a human donor with non-small cell lung cancer. Sequencing was carried out using uninvolved lung tissue not adjacent to the tumor. The chain carries TRBV7-2 and TRBJ2-1; TRBD1 aligns across 7 bases. CDR3 nucleotides: TGTGCCAGCAGCCCTCGACAGGGTTATTACAATGAGCAGTTCTTC. Its translation is CASSPRQGYYNEQFF.